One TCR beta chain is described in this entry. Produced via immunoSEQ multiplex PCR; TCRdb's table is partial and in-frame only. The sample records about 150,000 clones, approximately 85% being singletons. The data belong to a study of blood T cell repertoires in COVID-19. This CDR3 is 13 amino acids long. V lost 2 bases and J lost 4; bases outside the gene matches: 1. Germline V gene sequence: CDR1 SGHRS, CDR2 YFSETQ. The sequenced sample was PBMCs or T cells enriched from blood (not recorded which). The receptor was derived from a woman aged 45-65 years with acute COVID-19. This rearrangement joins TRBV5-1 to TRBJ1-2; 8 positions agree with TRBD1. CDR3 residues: CASSFTGGYGYTF. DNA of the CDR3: TGCGCCAGCAGCTTTACAGGGGGCTATGGCTACACCTTC.